One T cell receptor (beta chain) is described in this entry. The CDR3 covers 15 residues. Trimming shortened V by 6 bases and J by 7 bases, and 19 bases separated the two germline ends. The germline CDR1 and CDR2 sequences are LNHDA and SQIVND (reference sequence). 60 Vbeta and 13 Jbeta primers were used in PCR. Clones were sequenced by immunoSEQ multiplex PCR, and TCRdb holds only the in-frame ones, with some missing. The sample records approximately 150,000 clones, around 74% being singletons. The data originate from a study of cytomegalovirus exposure and HLA in healthy donors. The sample taken for sequencing was PBMCs. This chain uses TRBV19 with TRBJ2-1; D perhaps matches TRBD2 (5 bases). The TCR was taken from a man aged 50-59 years in good health and CMV-seropositive. CDR3: CASRRRLSRGNEQFF. DNA for the CDR3: TGTGCCAGTAGGCGTAGACTCTCTCGAGGGAATGAGCAGTTCTTC.